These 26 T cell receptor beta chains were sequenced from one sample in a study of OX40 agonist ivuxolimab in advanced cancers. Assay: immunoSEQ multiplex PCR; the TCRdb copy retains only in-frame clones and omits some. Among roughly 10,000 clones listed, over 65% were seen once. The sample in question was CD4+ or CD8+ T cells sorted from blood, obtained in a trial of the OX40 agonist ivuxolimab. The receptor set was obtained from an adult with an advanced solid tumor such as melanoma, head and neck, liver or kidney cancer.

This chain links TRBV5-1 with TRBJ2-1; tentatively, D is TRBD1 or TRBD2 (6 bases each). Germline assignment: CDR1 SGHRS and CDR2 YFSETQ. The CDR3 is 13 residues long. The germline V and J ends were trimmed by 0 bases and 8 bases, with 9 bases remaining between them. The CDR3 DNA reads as TGCGCCAGCAGCTTGGCCGGGGGCTATGAGCAGTTCTTC. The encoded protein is CASSLAGGYEQFF.

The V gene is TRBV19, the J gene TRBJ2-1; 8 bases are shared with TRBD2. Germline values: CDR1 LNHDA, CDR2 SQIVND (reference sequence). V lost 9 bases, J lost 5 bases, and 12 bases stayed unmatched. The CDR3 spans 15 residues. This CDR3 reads CASRILAGLNNEQFF. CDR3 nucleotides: TGTGCCAGCCGGATCTTAGCGGGGCTTAACAATGAGCAGTTCTTC.

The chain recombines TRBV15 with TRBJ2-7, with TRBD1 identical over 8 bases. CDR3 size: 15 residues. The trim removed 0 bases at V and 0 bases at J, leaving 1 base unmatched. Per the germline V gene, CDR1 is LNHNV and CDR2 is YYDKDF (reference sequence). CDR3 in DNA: TGTGCCACCAGCAGAGATACAGGGGGCTCCTACGAGCAGTACTTC. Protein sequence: CATSRDTGGSYEQYF.

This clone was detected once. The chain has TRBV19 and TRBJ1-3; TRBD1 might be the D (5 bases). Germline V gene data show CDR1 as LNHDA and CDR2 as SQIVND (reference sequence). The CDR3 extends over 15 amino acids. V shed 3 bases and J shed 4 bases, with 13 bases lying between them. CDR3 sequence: CASSMTSGYGNTIYF. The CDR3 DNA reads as TGTGCCAGTAGTATGACCTCAGGGTACGGAAACACCATATATTTT.

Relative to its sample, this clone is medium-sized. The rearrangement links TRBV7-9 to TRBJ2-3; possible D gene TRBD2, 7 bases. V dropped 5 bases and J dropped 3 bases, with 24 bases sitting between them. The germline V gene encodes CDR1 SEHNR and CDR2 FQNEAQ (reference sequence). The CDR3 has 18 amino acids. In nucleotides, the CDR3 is TGTGCCAGCAGCCTTGGGGGGGCTAGCGGCAGCCTAACAGATACGCAGTATTTT. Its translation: CASSLGGASGSLTDTQYF.

The DNA of the CDR3 is TGTGCCAGCAGTGATAGGTGGGGGGATGAGCAGTTCTTC. It specifies CASSDRWGDEQFF. The rearrangement joins TRBV6-1 to TRBJ2-1; TRBD2 might be the D (6 bases). The germline CDR1 and CDR2 sequences are MNHNS and SASEGT. This CDR3 has 13 amino acids. V was cut by 3 bases and J by 8 bases, with 11 bases left in between.

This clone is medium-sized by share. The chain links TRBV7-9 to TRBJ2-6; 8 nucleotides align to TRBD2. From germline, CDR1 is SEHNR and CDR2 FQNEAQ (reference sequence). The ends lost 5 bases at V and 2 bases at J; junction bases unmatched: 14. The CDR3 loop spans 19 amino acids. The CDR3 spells CASSTGGAGVWTGANVLTF. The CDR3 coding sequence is TGTGCCAGCAGCACGGGGGGAGCGGGAGTTTGGACTGGGGCCAACGTCCTGACTTTC.

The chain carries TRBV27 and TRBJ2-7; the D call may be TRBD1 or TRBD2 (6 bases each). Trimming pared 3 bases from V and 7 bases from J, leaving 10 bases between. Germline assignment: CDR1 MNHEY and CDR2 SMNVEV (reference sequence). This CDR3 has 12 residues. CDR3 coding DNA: TGTGCCAGCAGTTTTGGGGGGCATGAGCAGTACTTC. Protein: CASSFGGHEQYF.

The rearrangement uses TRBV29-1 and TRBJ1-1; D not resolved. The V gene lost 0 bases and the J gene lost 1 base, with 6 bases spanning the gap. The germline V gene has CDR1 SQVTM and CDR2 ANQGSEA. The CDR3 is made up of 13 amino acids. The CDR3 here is CSVEDGQNTEAFF. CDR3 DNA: TGCAGCGTTGAAGATGGTCAGAACACTGAAGCTTTCTTT.

This CDR3 is CASNTGTGITGELFF. As DNA, the CDR3 is TGTGCCAGCAATACCGGGACAGGAATCACCGGGGAGCTGTTTTTT. The rearrangement uses TRBV27 and TRBJ2-2; 8 bases align to TRBD1. Germline V gene data show CDR1 as MNHEY and CDR2 as SMNVEV (reference sequence). CDR3 length equals 15 residues. The ends lost 7 bases at V and 4 bases at J; junction bases unmatched: 8.

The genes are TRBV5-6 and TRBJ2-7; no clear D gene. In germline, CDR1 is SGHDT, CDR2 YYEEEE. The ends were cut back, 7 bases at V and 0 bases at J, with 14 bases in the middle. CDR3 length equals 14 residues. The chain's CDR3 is CASGPRESSYEQYF. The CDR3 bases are TGTGCCAGCGGCCCAAGGGAAAGCTCCTACGAGCAGTACTTC.

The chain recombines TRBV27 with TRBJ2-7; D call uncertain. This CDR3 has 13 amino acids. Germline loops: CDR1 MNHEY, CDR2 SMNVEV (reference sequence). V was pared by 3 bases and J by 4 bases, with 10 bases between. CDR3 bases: TGTGCCAGCAGTTTGGGCTCCAGATACGAGCAGTACTTC. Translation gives CASSLGSRYEQYF.

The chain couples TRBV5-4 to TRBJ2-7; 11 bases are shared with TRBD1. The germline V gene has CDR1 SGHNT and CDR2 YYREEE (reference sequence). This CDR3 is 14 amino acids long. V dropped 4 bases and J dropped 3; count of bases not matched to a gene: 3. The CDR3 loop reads CASSAGTGGYEQYF. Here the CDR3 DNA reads TGTGCCAGCAGCGCCGGGACAGGGGGCTACGAGCAGTACTTC.

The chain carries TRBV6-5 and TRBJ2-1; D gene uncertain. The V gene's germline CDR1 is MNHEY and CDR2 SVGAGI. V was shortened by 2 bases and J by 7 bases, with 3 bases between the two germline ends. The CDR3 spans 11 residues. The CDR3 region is CASSYTNEQFF. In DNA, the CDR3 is TGTGCCAGCAGTTACACTAATGAGCAGTTCTTC.

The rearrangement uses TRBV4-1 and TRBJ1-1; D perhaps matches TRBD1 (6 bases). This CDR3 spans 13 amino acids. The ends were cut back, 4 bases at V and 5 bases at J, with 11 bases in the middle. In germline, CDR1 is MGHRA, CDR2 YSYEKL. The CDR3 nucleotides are TGCGCCAGCAGCCCCACAGGGTCAACTGAAGCTTTCTTT. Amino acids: CASSPTGSTEAFF.

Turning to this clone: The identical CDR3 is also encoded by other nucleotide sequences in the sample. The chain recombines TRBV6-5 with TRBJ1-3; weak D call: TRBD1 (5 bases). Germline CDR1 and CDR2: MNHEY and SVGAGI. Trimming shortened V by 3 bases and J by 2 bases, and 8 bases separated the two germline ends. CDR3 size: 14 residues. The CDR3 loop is CASSYGRAGNTIYF. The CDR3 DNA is TGTGCCAGCAGTTATGGCAGGGCTGGAAACACCATATATTTT.

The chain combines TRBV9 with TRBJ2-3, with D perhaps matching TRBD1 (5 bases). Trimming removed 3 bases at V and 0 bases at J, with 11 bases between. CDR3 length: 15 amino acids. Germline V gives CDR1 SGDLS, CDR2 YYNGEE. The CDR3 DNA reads TGTGCCAGCAGCGACCAGGGTTACAGCACAGATACGCAGTATTTT. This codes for CASSDQGYSTDTQYF.

The CDR3 nucleotides read TGTGCCAGCAGCCCGTTGGAAGAGGAGCGGGCAACAGATACGCAGTATTTT. Translating it yields CASSPLEEERATDTQYF. The chain employs TRBV4-2 and TRBJ2-3; tentatively, D is TRBD2 (6 bases). This CDR3 is 17 amino acids long. Germline assignment: CDR1 LGHNA and CDR2 YNFKEQ. V shed 4 bases and J shed 3 bases, with 20 bases lying between them.

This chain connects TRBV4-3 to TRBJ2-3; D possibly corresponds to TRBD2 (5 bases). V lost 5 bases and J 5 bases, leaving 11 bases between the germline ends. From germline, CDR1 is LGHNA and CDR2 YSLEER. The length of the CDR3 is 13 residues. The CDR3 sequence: CASSFPGLDTQYF. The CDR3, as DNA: TGCGCCAGCAGCTTCCCGGGATTAGATACGCAGTATTTT.

In nucleotides, the CDR3 is TGTGCCAGCAGCTCCCCAGGTAGCGGGAGCCTCAATGAGCAGTTCTTC. This gives the protein CASSSPGSGSLNEQFF. The chain carries TRBV7-9 and TRBJ2-1, with 9 positions matching TRBD2. The V gene end was trimmed by 4 bases and the J gene end by 6 bases; junction bases not matched to a gene: 10. The CDR3 consists of 16 residues. CDR1 and CDR2 from the germline V gene are SEHNR and FQNEAQ (reference sequence). Looking up the rest from reference TRBV7-9 and TRBJ2-1 gives the full variable domain: DTGVSQNPRHKITKRGQNVTFRCDPISEHNRLYWYRQTLGQGPEFLTYFQNEAQLEKSRLLSDRFSAERPKGSFSTLEIQRTEQGDSAMYLCASSSPGSGSLNEQFFGPGTRLTVL.

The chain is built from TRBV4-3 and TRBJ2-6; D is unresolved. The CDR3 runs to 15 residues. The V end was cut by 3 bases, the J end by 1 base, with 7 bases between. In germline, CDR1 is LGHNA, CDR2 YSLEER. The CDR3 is CASSQSRSGANVLTF. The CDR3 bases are TGCGCCAGCAGCCAGTCCAGATCTGGGGCCAACGTCCTGACTTTC.

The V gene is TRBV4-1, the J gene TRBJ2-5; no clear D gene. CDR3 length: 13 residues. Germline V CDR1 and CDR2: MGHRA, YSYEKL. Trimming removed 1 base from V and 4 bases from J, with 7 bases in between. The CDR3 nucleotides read TGCGCCAGCAGCCAAGGGATAGTAGAGACCCAGTACTTC. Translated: CASSQGIVETQYF.

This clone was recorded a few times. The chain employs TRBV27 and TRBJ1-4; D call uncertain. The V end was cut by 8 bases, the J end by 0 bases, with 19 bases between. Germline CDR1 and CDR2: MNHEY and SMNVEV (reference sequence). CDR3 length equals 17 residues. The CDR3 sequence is CASSLTQAFATNEKLFF. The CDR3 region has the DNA TGTGCCAGCTCTCTCACGCAGGCGTTTGCAACTAATGAAAAACTGTTTTTT.

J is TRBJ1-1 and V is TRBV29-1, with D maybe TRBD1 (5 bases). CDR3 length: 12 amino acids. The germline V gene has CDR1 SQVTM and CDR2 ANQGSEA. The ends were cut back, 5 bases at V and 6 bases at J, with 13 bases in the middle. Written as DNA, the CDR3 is TGCAGCGTTCTTACAGGAGCCGCTGAAGCTTTCTTT. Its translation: CSVLTGAAEAFF.

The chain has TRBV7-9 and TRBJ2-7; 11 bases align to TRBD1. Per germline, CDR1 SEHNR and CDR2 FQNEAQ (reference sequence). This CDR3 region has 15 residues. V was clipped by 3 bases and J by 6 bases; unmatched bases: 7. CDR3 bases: TGTGCCAGCAGCTTGACTGGGACAGGGGGGGGCGAGCAGTACTTC. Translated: CASSLTGTGGGEQYF. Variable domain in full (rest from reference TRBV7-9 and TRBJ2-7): DTGVSQNPRHKITKRGQNVTFRCDPISEHNRLYWYRQTLGQGPEFLTYFQNEAQLEKSRLLSDRFSAERPKGSFSTLEIQRTEQGDSAMYLCASSLTGTGGGEQYFGPGTRLTVT.

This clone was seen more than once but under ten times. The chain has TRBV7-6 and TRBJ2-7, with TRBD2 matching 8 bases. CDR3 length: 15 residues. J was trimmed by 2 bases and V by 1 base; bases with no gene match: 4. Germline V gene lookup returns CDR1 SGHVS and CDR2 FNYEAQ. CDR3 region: CASSLDTSGAYEQYF. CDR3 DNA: TGTGCCAGCAGCTTAGATACTAGCGGAGCCTACGAGCAGTACTTC.